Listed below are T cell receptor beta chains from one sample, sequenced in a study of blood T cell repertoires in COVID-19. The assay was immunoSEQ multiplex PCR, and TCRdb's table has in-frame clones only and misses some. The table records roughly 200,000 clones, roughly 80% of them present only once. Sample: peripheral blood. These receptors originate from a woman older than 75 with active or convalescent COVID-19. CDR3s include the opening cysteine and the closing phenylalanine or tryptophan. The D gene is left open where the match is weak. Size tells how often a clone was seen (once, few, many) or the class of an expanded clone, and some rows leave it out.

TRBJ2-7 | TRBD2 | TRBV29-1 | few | TGCAGCGTTGAAGGTCAGACTAGCGGGGGTCACGAGCAGTACTTC | CSVEGQTSGGHEQYF
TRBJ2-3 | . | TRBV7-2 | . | TGTGCCAGCCGACCCAGGGGCTCGAAAGAAGATACGCAGTATTTT | CASRPRGSKEDTQYF
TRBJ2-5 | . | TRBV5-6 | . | TGTGCCAGCAGCTTGGTTCGGTCCTGGGAGGAGACCCAGTACTTC | CASSLVRSWEETQYF
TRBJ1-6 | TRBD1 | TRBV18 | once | TGTGCCAGCTCGCCCGGGACAGGGGGACAGAATTCACCCCTCCACTTT | CASSPGTGGQNSPLHF
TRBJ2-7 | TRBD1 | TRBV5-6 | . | TGTGCCAGCAGCTTGGGAGACAGGGTAAAAGAGTACTTC | CASSLGDRVKEYF
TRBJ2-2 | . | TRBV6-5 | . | TGTGCCAGCAGTTACAGCATGAACACCGGGGAGCTGTTTTTT | CASSYSMNTGELFF
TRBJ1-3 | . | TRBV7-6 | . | TGTGCCAGCAGCTTAGAGGAGGGGGGGGTAGCTTCTGGAAACACCATATATTTT | CASSLEEGGVASGNTIYF
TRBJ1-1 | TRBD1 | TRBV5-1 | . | TGCGCCAGCAGCCGCCAGGGACAGGACACTGAAGCTTTCTTT | CASSRQGQDTEAFF
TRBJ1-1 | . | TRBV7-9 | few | TGTGCCAGCAGCTTAGTAGCGGGTGAGAACACTGAAGCTTTCTTT | CASSLVAGENTEAFF
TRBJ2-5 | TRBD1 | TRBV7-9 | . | TGTGCCAGCAGCTCAGCGCACGGGACAGGGGACTTGGAGACCCAGTACTTC | CASSSAHGTGDLETQYF
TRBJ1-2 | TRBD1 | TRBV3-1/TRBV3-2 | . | TGTGCCAGCAGCCAAGGGACAGGCGTCTTGAACTATGGCTACACCTTC | CASSQGTGVLNYGYTF
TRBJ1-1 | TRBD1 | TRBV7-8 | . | TGTGCCAGCAGCTTTGGACAGGGTCGGGCTTTCTTT | CASSFGQGRAFF
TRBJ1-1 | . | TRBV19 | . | TGTGCCAGTAGTATCGGATCCCCAGGGACGGGGAGGTTAGCTTTCTTT | CASSIGSPGTGRLAFF